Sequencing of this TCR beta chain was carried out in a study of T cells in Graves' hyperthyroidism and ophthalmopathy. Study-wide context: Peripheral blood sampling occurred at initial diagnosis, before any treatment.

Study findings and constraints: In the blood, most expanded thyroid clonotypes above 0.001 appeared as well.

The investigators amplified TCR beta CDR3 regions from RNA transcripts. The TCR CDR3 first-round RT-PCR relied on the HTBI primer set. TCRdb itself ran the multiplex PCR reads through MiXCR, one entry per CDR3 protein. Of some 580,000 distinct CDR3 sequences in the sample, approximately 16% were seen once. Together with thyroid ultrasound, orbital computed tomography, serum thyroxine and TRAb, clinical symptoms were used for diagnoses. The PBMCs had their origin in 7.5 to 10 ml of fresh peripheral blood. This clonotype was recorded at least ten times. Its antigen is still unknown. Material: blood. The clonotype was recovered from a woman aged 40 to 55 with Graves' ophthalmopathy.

As DNA, the CDR3 is TGTGCCAGCAGCTTAGATCAGGTCGGTGAGCAGTTCTTC. Its translation is CASSLDQVGEQFF. The rearrangement joins TRBV11-2 to TRBJ2-1, with D unresolved. Germline-derived CDR1 and CDR2 are SGHAT and FQNNGV. This CDR3 is built from 13 residues. The V end lost 0 bases, the J end lost 9 bases, and 9 bases lay between the germline ends.